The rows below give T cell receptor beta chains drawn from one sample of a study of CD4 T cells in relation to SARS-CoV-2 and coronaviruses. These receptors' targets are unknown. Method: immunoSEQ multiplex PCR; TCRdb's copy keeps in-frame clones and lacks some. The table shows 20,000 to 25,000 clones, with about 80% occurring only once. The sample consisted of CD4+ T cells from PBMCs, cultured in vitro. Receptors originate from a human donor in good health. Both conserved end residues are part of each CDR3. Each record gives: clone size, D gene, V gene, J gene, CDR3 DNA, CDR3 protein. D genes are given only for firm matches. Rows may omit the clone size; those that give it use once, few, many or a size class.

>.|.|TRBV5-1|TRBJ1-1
TGCGCCAGCAGCTTGGACAGGAACACTGAAGCTTTCTTT
CASSLDRNTEAFF
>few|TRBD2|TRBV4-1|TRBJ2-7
TGCGCCAGCAGCCAAGATGCTAGCGGGAGCTCCTACGAGCAGTACTTC
CASSQDASGSSYEQYF
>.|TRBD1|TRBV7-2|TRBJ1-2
TGTGCCAGCAGCTCCGGGACAGGGACTAGTGGCTACACCTTC
CASSSGTGTSGYTF
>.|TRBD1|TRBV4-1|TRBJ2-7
TGCGCCAGCAGCCAAGAGACAGGGGGCAAAGCGGGCGAGCAGTACTTC
CASSQETGGKAGEQYF
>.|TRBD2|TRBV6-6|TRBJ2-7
TGTGCCAGCAGTCGGACTAGCGGGAGGGCCGGGGAGCAGTACTTC
CASSRTSGRAGEQYF
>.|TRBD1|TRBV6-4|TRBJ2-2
TGTGCCAGCAGCGGGACAGAGAACACCGGGGAGCTGTTTTTT
CASSGTENTGELFF
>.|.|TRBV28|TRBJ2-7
TGTGCCAGCAGTTTATTATCCTACGAGCAGTACTTC
CASSLLSYEQYF
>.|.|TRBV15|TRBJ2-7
TGTGCCACCAGCAGAGTGGGGGCGAGCTCCTACGAGCAGTACTTC
CATSRVGASSYEQYF
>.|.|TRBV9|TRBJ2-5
TGTGCCAGCAGCGTAGGATCCGCGGAGACCCAGTACTTC
CASSVGSAETQYF
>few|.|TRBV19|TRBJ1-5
TGTGCCAGTAGTATAGAAAGACAGAACAATCAGCCCCAGCATTTT
CASSIERQNNQPQHF
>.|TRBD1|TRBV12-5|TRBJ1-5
TGTGCTAGTGGTTTGGGACAGGGGGACAATCAGCCCCAGCATTTT
CASGLGQGDNQPQHF
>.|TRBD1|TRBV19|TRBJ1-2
TGTGCCAGTAGTCCTCAGGGGACAGGCAACTATGGCTACACCTTC
CASSPQGTGNYGYTF
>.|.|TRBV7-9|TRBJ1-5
TGTGCCAGCAGCTTAGGGTCAGGGGGCAATCAGCCCCAGCATTTT
CASSLGSGGNQPQHF
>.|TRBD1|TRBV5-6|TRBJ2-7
TGTGCCAGCAGCTTACAGGGGTTCGAGCAGTACTTC
CASSLQGFEQYF
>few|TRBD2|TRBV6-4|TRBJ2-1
TGTGCCAGCAGTGACTCTAGCGGGAGTTACAATGAGCAGTTCTTC
CASSDSSGSYNEQFF
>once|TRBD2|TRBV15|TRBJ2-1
TGTGCCACCAGCCCCCGTTGGACTAGCGGGAGGTACAATGAGCAGTTCTTC
CATSPRWTSGRYNEQFF
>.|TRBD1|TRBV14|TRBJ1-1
TGTGCCAGCAGCCCAACCGACAGGGGCCTGAACACTGAAGCTTTCTTT
CASSPTDRGLNTEAFF
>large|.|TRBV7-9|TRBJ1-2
TGTGCCAGCAGCTTACCGGCCAGGGCCGGGGGCTATGGCTACACCTTC
CASSLPARAGGYGYTF
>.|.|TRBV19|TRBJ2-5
TGTGCCAGTAGTCCGCTCTCTGGGACCAGCGAAGAGACCCAGTACTTC
CASSPLSGTSEETQYF
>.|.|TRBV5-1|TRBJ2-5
TGCGCCAGCCACCTAGCGCCGGGACGTCAAGAGACCCAGTACTTC
CASHLAPGRQETQYF
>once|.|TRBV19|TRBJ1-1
TGTGCCAGTAGTATAAACCGAGTCACTGAAGCTTTCTTT
CASSINRVTEAFF
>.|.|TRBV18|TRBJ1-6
TGTGCCAGCTCGCAGGGACCTATGAGCTCCTATAATTCACCCCTCCACTTT
CASSQGPMSSYNSPLHF
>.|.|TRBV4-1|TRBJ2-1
TGCGCCAGCAGCCAAGGACGGGCGGGGAGCTCCTACAATGAGCAGTTCTTC
CASSQGRAGSSYNEQFF
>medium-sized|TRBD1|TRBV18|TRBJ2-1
TGTGCCAGCTCCTTAGGACAGGGTGTGGGCAATGAGCAGTTCTTC
CASSLGQGVGNEQFF
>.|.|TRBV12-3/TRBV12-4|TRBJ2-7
TGTGCCAGCAGTTTAAAGAGGTACGAGCAGTACTTC
CASSLKRYEQYF
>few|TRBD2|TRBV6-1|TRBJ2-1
TGTGCCAGCAGTGAAATGACTAGCGGGAGAGGTATTGAGCAGTTCTTC
CASSEMTSGRGIEQFF
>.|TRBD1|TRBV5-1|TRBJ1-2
TGCGCCAGCAGCCCGGGACAGGGTTTCTATGGCTACACCTTC
CASSPGQGFYGYTF
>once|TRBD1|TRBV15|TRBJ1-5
TGTGCCACCAGGTTACAGGGGGCTGGGCAGCCCCAGCATTTT
CATRLQGAGQPQHF
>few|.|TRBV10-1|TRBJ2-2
TGCGCCAGCAGTGGGGGCTGGACCGGGGAGCTGTTTTTT
CASSGGWTGELFF
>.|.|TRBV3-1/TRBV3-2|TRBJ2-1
TGTGCCAGCAGCCATCGTTCGGGGGGCGGGGGTTACAATGAGCAGTTCTTC
CASSHRSGGGGYNEQFF
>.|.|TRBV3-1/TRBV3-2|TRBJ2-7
TGTGCCAGCAGCCAAGGGGCCGCGTCGGGAGTCCGCGAGCAGTACTTC
CASSQGAASGVREQYF
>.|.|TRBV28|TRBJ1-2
TGTGCCAGCCAGCCCCTACAGACTGTTAACTATGGCTACACCTTC
CASQPLQTVNYGYTF
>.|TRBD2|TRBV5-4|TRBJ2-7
TGTGCCAGCAGCTCTGGACTAGCGGGAGGGCTTGAGCAGTACTTC
CASSSGLAGGLEQYF
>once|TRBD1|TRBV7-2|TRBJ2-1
TGTGCCAGCAGAGTCAGGGGGCAGAATGGGCAGTTCTTC
CASRVRGQNGQFF
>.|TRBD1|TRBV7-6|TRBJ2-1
TGTGCCAGCAGCTTAGCATGGGGACAGCACTCCTACAATGAGCAGTTCTTC
CASSLAWGQHSYNEQFF
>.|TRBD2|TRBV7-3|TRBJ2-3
TGTGCCAGCAGCTGGGAGGGCCACACAGATACGCAGTATTTT
CASSWEGHTDTQYF
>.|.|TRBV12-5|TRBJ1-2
TGTGCTAGTGGTTTGGGACAGGTTGGGTACTATGGCTACACCTTC
CASGLGQVGYYGYTF
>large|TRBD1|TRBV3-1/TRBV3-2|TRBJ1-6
TGTGCCAGCAGCCTCGACAGGGGAAGTACGAATTCACCCCTCCACTTT
CASSLDRGSTNSPLHF
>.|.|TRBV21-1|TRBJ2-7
TGTGCCAGCAGCCCTGGGGGAGCGGGAGCACGCCACGAGCAGTACTTC
CASSPGGAGARHEQYF
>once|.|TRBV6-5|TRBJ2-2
TGTGCCAGCATTTCAGATGGAGGGGTCGGCGGGGAGCTGTTTTTT
CASISDGGVGGELFF
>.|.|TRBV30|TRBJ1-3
TGTGCCTTTAAGATACAGTCCTTCTCTGGAAACACCATATATTTT
CAFKIQSFSGNTIYF
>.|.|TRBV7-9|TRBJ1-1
TGTGCCAGCAGCTTAGGGACATACAACACTGAAGCTTTCTTT
CASSLGTYNTEAFF
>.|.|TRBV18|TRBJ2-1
TGTGCCAGCTCCGTGCAGGGGAGGCAGAGTATCTACAATGAGCAGTTCTTC
CASSVQGRQSIYNEQFF
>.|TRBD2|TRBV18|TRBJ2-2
TGTGCCAGCTCACAGCGGGAGTTAAACACCGGGGAGCTGTTTTTT
CASSQRELNTGELFF
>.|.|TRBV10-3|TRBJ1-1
TGTGCCATCCGCCTGGGACGGACTCCGAACACTGAAGCTTTCTTT
CAIRLGRTPNTEAFF
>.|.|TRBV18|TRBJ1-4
TGTGCCAGCTCCCCCCAGGGCTCCAATGAAAAACTGTTTTTT
CASSPQGSNEKLFF
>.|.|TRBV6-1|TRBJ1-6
TGTGCCAGCAGTGAAGTGCCCCTCCACTTT
CASSEVPLHF
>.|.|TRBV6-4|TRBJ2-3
TGTGCCAGCAGTAGCGGGAGCACAGATACGCAGTATTTT
CASSSGSTDTQYF
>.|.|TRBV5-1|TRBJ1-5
TGCGCCAGCAGGGAGGGGCTCTATAGCAATCAGCCCCAGCATTTT
CASREGLYSNQPQHF
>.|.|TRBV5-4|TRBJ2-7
TGTGCCAGCAGCTTGTTATACCCGGAAACCCCCAAGAGAGAGCAGTACTTC
CASSLLYPETPKREQYF